Presented here are 25 T cell receptor beta chains from one specimen sequenced in a study of vaccination effects on CD4 cells after COVID-19. The repertoire was sequenced with immunoSEQ multiplex PCR; TCRdb's copy has only in-frame clones and lacks some. The data contain tens of thousands of clones, around 68% of them singletons. Before sequencing, viral peptide pools were used by the ViraFEST assay to expand antigen-specific CD4+ T cells. At the end of 9 to 11 days of culture, CD4+ T cells were isolated. Testing of the vaccine recipients showed negative nucleocapsid antibodies and no prior SARS-CoV-2 infection. No cognate antigen is known for these TCRs. Sample: CD4+ T cells from PBMCs cultured with HCoV-NL63 spike peptides, taken before COVID-19 vaccination. These receptors all stem from a human donor who received a COVID-19 vaccine.

The chain links TRBV2 to TRBJ2-3; D ambiguous. Germline V gene data show CDR1 as SNHLY and CDR2 as FYNNEI. This CDR3 is 14 amino acids long. Trimming shortened V by 7 bases and J by 4 bases, and 15 bases separated the two germline ends. The CDR3 DNA follows: TGTGCCAGCACCGTCGGGCCAAAATCAGATACGCAGTATTTT. It encodes CASTVGPKSDTQYF.

The V call is TRBV14, the J call TRBJ2-5; D is unresolved. The CDR3 loop spans 15 amino acids. Germline loops: CDR1 SGHDN, CDR2 FVKESK. The ends were cut back, 4 bases at V and 0 bases at J, with 12 bases in the middle. The CDR3 reads CASSPKGWYQETQYF. CDR3 nucleotide sequence: TGTGCCAGCAGCCCCAAAGGCTGGTACCAAGAGACCCAGTACTTC.

This chain connects TRBV19 to TRBJ1-4, with D possibly being TRBD1 (5 bases). CDR1 and CDR2 (germline): LNHDA, SQIVND (reference sequence). The CDR3 sequence is 15 residues long. V shed 4 bases and J shed 6 bases, with 15 bases lying between them. The CDR3 spells CASSREQGVDEKLFF. CDR3 DNA: TGTGCCAGTAGTAGAGAGCAGGGAGTCGATGAAAAACTGTTTTTT. The full variable domain, completed using reference TRBV19 and TRBJ1-4, is DGGITQSPKYLFRKEGQNVTLSCEQNLNHDAMYWYRQDPGQGLRLIYYSQIVNDFQKGDIAEGYSVSREKKESFPLTVTSAQKNPTAFYLCASSREQGVDEKLFFGSGTQLSVL.

This clone was seen a handful of times. V gene TRBV7-9 combines with J gene TRBJ2-1; D is ambiguous. Deletions cut 2 bases from V and 5 bases from J, with 7 bases between. The CDR3 sequence is 13 residues long. Germline V lookup: CDR1 SEHNR, CDR2 FQNEAQ (reference sequence). CDR3 DNA sequence: TGTGCCAGCAGCTTATACCGTAACAATGAGCAGTTCTTC. The encoded protein is CASSLYRNNEQFF.

V and J are TRBV9 and TRBJ1-1; TRBD1 is a possible D gene (5 bases). Germline V gene data show CDR1 as SGDLS and CDR2 as YYNGEE. The length of the CDR3 is 15 residues. With 0 bases removed from V and 5 bases from J, the gap between germline ends came to 14 bases. The CDR3, as DNA: TGTGCCAGCAGCGTAGGGGGCGGGGTCTATACTGAAGCTTTCTTT. This codes for CASSVGGGVYTEAFF. The full variable domain, completed using reference TRBV9 and TRBJ1-1, is DSGVTQTPKHLITATGQRVTLRCSPRSGDLSVYWYQQSLDQGLQFLIQYYNGEERAKGNILERFSAQQFPDLHSELNLSSLELGDSALYFCASSVGGGVYTEAFFGQGTRLTVV.

The rearrangement uses TRBV27 and TRBJ2-7, with 7 bases matching TRBD1. V dropped 4 bases and J dropped 4; count of bases not matched to a gene: 10. This CDR3 has 15 amino acids. CDR1 is MNHEY and CDR2 is SMNVEV in the germline V gene (reference sequence). The CDR3 coding sequence is TGTGCCAGCAGTTCTCGGACAGGACGCCGGTACGAGCAGTACTTC. This sequence encodes CASSSRTGRRYEQYF.

In this sample, this clone turned up a few times. This chain connects TRBV27 to TRBJ1-6; TRBD1 aligns across 10 bases. Trimming cost V 5 bases and J 10 bases; bases outside gene matches: 8. This CDR3 comprises 15 residues. The germline CDR1 and CDR2 sequences are MNHEY and SMNVEV (reference sequence). This CDR3 reads CASSPLGTGVSPLHF. As DNA, the CDR3 is TGTGCCAGCAGTCCTCTGGGGACAGGGGTCTCACCCCTCCACTTT.

V usage is TRBV5-8 and J usage is TRBJ2-1; D is unresolved. This CDR3 contains 11 residues. CDR1 and CDR2 from the germline V gene are SGHTS and YDEGEE. The V end lost 3 bases, the J end lost 4 bases, and 2 bases lay between the germline ends. The CDR3 bases are TGTGCCAGCAGCTCTTACAATGAGCAGTTCTTC. Encoded protein: CASSSYNEQFF.

The chain carries TRBV18 and TRBJ1-5; D remains unclear. V was cut by 0 bases and J by 0 bases, with 6 bases left in between. Per the germline V gene, CDR1 is KGHSH and CDR2 is LQKENI. There are 15 residues in the CDR3. The CDR3 DNA reads as TGTGCCAGCTCACCACCGGGATCTAGCAATCAGCCCCAGCATTTT. It codes for CASSPPGSSNQPQHF.

The chain recombines TRBV5-1 with TRBJ2-3, with D possibly being TRBD2 (6 bases). The germline V gene has CDR1 SGHRS and CDR2 YFSETQ. Trimming took 0 bases from V and 1 from J, leaving 12 bases between them. CDR3 length: 16 amino acids. In nucleotides, the CDR3 is TGCGCCAGCAGCTTGGGTGGGGGGTACGGCACAGATACGCAGTATTTT. Amino acids: CASSLGGGYGTDTQYF.

V is TRBV6-5 and J is TRBJ2-7; 8 nucleotides line up with TRBD1. The CDR3 loop spans 14 amino acids. Germline V lookup: CDR1 MNHEY, CDR2 SVGAGI. V shed 6 bases and J 0 bases; nucleotides not matched to a gene: 4. For the CDR3, the DNA is TGTGCCAGCAGCAACAGGGGGAGCTCCTACGAGCAGTACTTC. Translating it yields CASSNRGSSYEQYF.

This chain joins TRBV5-1 and TRBJ1-1; D is possibly TRBD1 (6 bases). The germline V and J ends were trimmed by 6 bases and 3 bases, with 6 bases remaining between them. Germline V gene lookup returns CDR1 SGHRS and CDR2 YFSETQ. The CDR3 covers 11 residues. The CDR3 sequence is CASTGDTEAFF. For the CDR3, the DNA is TGCGCCAGCACAGGGGACACTGAAGCTTTCTTT.

The V gene is TRBV7-2, the J gene TRBJ2-5, with D unclear. The CDR3 is 15 amino acids. Germline assignment: CDR1 SGHTA and CDR2 FQGNSA. The V end was cut by 5 bases, the J end by 5 bases, with 18 bases between. The CDR3 region is CASSKNSGEKETQYF. CDR3 coding DNA: TGTGCCAGCAGCAAAAACTCCGGTGAGAAGGAGACCCAGTACTTC.

The chain employs TRBV29-1 and TRBJ2-1, with 11 bases lining up with TRBD2. This CDR3 is 14 amino acids long. Trimming at V came to 3 bases and at J to 6 bases, leaving 4 bases not matched to a gene. CDR1 is SQVTM, CDR2 ANQGSEA, per germline. In nucleotides, the CDR3 is TGCAGCGTTGACCCGGGACTAGCGGCCAATGAGCAGTTCTTC. It is translated as CSVDPGLAANEQFF.

The chain recombines TRBV3-1 (or the pseudogene TRBV3-2) with TRBJ1-1; D possibly corresponds to TRBD1 (5 bases). V was clipped by 2 bases and J by 11 bases, with 15 bases between them. Per the germline V gene, CDR1 is LGHDT and CDR2 is YNNKEL (reference sequence). This CDR3 has 13 amino acids. CDR3 nucleotides: TGTGCCAGCAGCCAATTACGGGAGGGGATGGCTTTCTTT. Its protein is CASSQLREGMAFF.

V usage is TRBV6-4 and J usage is TRBJ2-1; 7 bases are a match to TRBD2. V shed 3 bases, J shed 5 bases, and the junction held 1 base outside the gene matches. Germline-derived CDR1 and CDR2 are MRHNA and SNTAGT. The CDR3 totals 13 residues. The CDR3 DNA is TGTGCCAGCAGTGAGCGGGAGCACAATGAGCAGTTCTTC. Residues: CASSEREHNEQFF.

This clone was counted once. The chain uses TRBV5-1 and TRBJ1-4; no clear D gene. Trimming pared 1 base from V and 0 bases from J, leaving 10 bases between. CDR1 SGHRS and CDR2 YFSETQ come from the germline V gene. The length of the CDR3 is 16 residues. The CDR3 sequence is CASSLNGMATNEKLFF. The CDR3 DNA follows: TGCGCCAGCAGCTTGAACGGAATGGCAACTAATGAAAAACTGTTTTTT.

J is TRBJ1-6 and V is TRBV25-1; 8 bases match TRBD1. With V trimmed by 7 bases and J by 8 bases, 7 bases remained unmatched. This CDR3 contains 14 residues. The germline V gene encodes CDR1 MGHDK and CDR2 SYGVNS. This CDR3 reads CASISGQAYSPLHF. The CDR3 DNA reads as TGTGCCAGCATATCGGGACAGGCCTATTCACCCCTCCACTTT.

The chain joins TRBV19 to TRBJ1-2; possible D gene TRBD1, 5 bases. Trimming stripped 3 bases from V and 2 bases from J, with 13 bases between. CDR1 is LNHDA, CDR2 SQIVND, per germline (reference sequence). The CDR3 sequence is 15 residues long. The CDR3 bases are TGTGCCAGTAGTATTGAAGGGGTCGGAAACTATGGCTACACCTTC. Amino acid sequence: CASSIEGVGNYGYTF.

J is TRBJ2-2 and V is TRBV11-3; D uncertain. V lost 0 bases to trimming and J lost 5 bases, with 22 bases between them. This CDR3 spans 19 amino acids. Per the germline V gene, CDR1 is SGHNT and CDR2 is YENEEA. CDR3 bases: TGTGCCAGCAGCTTAGAGCGAGGCGGAAGTCAGTGGGTGACCGGGGAGCTGTTTTTT. Protein product: CASSLERGGSQWVTGELFF.

A few counts support this clone. This chain connects TRBV3-1 (or the pseudogene TRBV3-2) to TRBJ2-2; the D is unclear. Germline-derived CDR1 and CDR2 are LGHDT and YNNKEL (reference sequence). V was shortened by 2 bases and J by 1 base, with 8 bases between the two germline ends. There are 15 residues in the CDR3. The CDR3, as DNA: TGTGCCAGCAGCCAATCATACCAGAACACCGGGGAGCTGTTTTTT. It codes for CASSQSYQNTGELFF.

The chain recombines TRBV10-2 with TRBJ1-2; D not certain. Trimming pared 5 bases from V and 4 bases from J, leaving 8 bases between. Per germline, CDR1 WSHSY and CDR2 SAAADI. The CDR3 is 12 residues long. The CDR3 sequence: CASSTKTYGYTF. Written as DNA, the CDR3 is TGCGCCAGCAGTACCAAAACCTATGGCTACACCTTC.

The genes are TRBV5-1 and TRBJ2-3; a weak D match, TRBD2 (5 bases). Trimming shortened V by 2 bases and J by 4 bases, and 14 bases separated the two germline ends. The germline V gene encodes CDR1 SGHRS and CDR2 YFSETQ. The CDR3 is 15 residues long. The CDR3, as DNA: TGCGCCAGCAGCTTTTCCGGGAAGGAGGCAGATACGCAGTATTTT. It specifies CASSFSGKEADTQYF. Full variable domain (remainder filled in from reference TRBV5-1 and TRBJ2-3): KAGVTQTPRYLIKTRGQQVTLSCSPISGHRSVSWYQQTPGQGLQFLFEYFSETQRNKGNFPGRFSGRQFSNSRSEMNVSTLELGDSALYLCASSFSGKEADTQYFGPGTRLTVL.

The chain carries TRBV18 and TRBJ2-3; no clear D. Germline V gives CDR1 KGHSH, CDR2 LQKENI. Trimming shortened V by 3 bases and J by 3 bases, and 1 base separated the two germline ends. The CDR3 is 11 residues long. The CDR3 sequence is CASSPTDTQYF. As DNA, the CDR3 is TGTGCCAGCTCACCGACAGATACGCAGTATTTT.

The V gene is TRBV5-6, the J gene TRBJ2-1; 12 bases line up with TRBD2. The CDR3 totals 17 residues. From germline, CDR1 is SGHDT and CDR2 YYEEEE. The ends lost 0 bases at V and 0 bases at J; junction bases unmatched: 1. CDR3 in amino acids: CASSLATSGSSYNEQFF. The CDR3 region has the DNA TGTGCCAGCAGCTTGGCGACTAGCGGGAGCTCCTACAATGAGCAGTTCTTC.